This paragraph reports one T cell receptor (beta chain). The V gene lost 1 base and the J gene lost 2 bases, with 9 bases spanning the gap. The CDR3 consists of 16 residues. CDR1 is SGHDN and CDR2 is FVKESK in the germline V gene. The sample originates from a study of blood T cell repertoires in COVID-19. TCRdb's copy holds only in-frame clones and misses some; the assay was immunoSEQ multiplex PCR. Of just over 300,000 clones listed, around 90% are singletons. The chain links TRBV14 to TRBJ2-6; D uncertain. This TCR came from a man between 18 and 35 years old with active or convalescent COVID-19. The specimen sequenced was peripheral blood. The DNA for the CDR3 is TGTGCCAGCAGCCAAGTCGTTCTAACTGGGGCCAACGTCCTGACTTTC. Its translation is CASSQVVLTGANVLTF.